Listed below are T cell receptor beta chains from one sample, sequenced in a study of shared clonotypes between healthy human individuals. The assay was immunoSEQ multiplex PCR, and TCRdb's table has in-frame clones only and misses some. Found here are about 2.3 million clones, approximately 95% of them singletons; the top ten hold around 0.4%. Sequencing was carried out using naive CD4+ T cells from PBMCs. These receptors were taken from a young man in good health. Some clones in this sample may be carry-over from other donors' samples. The CDR3 runs from the conserved cysteine through the conserved F or W. The D gene is left open where the match is weak. Clone size, where shown, is once, few, many, or a class for clones that have expanded.

clone_size	d_call	v_call	j_call	cdr3_aa	cdr3_nt
.	.	TRBV7-9	TRBJ1-1	CASSLALGFNANTEAFF	TGTGCCAGCAGCTTAGCGTTGGGGTTCAACGCGAACACTGAAGCTTTCTTT
.	TRBD2	TRBV19	TRBJ2-7	CASTPGGGNEQYF	TGTGCCAGTACCCCCGGGGGGGGAAACGAGCAGTACTTC
.	.	TRBV28	TRBJ1-5	CASSPRQRNQPQHF	TGTGCCAGCAGTCCCCGACAGCGCAATCAGCCCCAGCATTTT
few	.	TRBV28	TRBJ1-2	CASREQGHGYTF	TGTGCCAGCAGAGAGCAGGGCCATGGCTACACCTTC
.	TRBD1	TRBV15	TRBJ1-5	CATSRTSGTGGNQPQHF	TGTGCCACCAGCAGGACTAGCGGGACAGGTGGCAATCAGCCCCAGCATTTT
.	TRBD2	TRBV7-2	TRBJ2-3	CASSRYGEGDTQYF	TGTGCCAGCAGCCGCTACGGGGAGGGAGATACGCAGTATTTT
.	TRBD1	TRBV7-2	TRBJ2-7	CASRKTGGSYEQYF	TGTGCCAGCAGGAAAACAGGGGGCTCCTACGAGCAGTACTTC
.	TRBD1	TRBV30	TRBJ1-5	CAGGTGRRPQHF	TGTGCCGGGGGGACAGGTCGAAGGCCCCAGCATTTT
once	TRBD1	TRBV5-1	TRBJ2-7	CASSLWTGGDWEQYF	TGCGCCAGCAGCCTTTGGACAGGGGGCGATTGGGAGCAGTACTTC
.	.	TRBV11-2	TRBJ1-5	CASSLGSPNQPQHF	TGTGCCAGCAGCTTAGGGTCGCCCAATCAGCCCCAGCATTTT
.	.	TRBV30	TRBJ2-3	CAWKGMAPDTQYF	TGTGCCTGGAAGGGAATGGCACCAGATACGCAGTATTTT
.	TRBD2	TRBV7-8	TRBJ2-7	CASSLTGGNYEQYF	TGTGCCAGCAGCTTAACGGGAGGCAACTACGAGCAGTACTTC
.	TRBD2	TRBV5-1	TRBJ2-2	CASSPGASGAAGELFF	TGCGCCAGCAGCCCGGGGGCTAGCGGGGCGGCCGGGGAGCTGTTTTTT
once	.	TRBV11-2	TRBJ2-7	CASKLYSLVSYEQYF	TGTGCCAGCAAGCTGTACAGCCTTGTTTCCTACGAGCAGTACTTC
once	TRBD1	TRBV5-1	TRBJ2-7	CASSLAGTGVSYEQYF	TGCGCCAGCAGCTTGGCGGGGACAGGGGTCTCCTACGAGCAGTACTTC
.	TRBD2	TRBV11-2	TRBJ2-5	CASSLGYRGAGGLLETQYF	TGTGCCAGCAGCTTAGGGTATCGGGGAGCGGGAGGGTTATTAGAGACCCAGTACTTC
.	TRBD2	TRBV14	TRBJ2-7	CASSLLAFEGEQYF	TGTGCCAGCAGCCTACTAGCGTTCGAGGGGGAGCAGTACTTC
.	.	TRBV5-8	TRBJ2-3	CAAVGGALPDTQYF	TGTGCCGCGGTAGGGGGAGCCCTGCCAGATACGCAGTATTTT
.	TRBD1	TRBV28	TRBJ2-1	CASSDTRDRVF	TGTGCCAGCAGTGACACTCGGGACAGGGTCTTC
.	.	TRBV7-8	TRBJ1-1	CASSFSRNLNTEAFF	TGTGCCAGCAGCTTTTCGCGGAACCTGAACACTGAAGCTTTCTTT
.	.	TRBV5-1	TRBJ2-3	CASSPGRDASTDTQYF	TGCGCCAGCAGCCCCGGACGGGACGCCAGCACAGATACGCAGTATTTT
.	.	TRBV5-4	TRBJ2-5	CASSFNGETQYF	TGTGCCAGCAGCTTCAACGGGGAGACCCAGTACTTC
.	.	TRBV7-2	TRBJ2-1	CASSLASGEYNEQFF	TGTGCCAGCAGCTTAGCTAGCGGAGAGTACAATGAGCAGTTCTTC
.	.	TRBV18	TRBJ2-6	CASSETRTVSSGANVLTF	TGTGCCAGCTCCGAGACGCGGACGGTAAGCTCTGGGGCCAACGTCCTGACTTTC
.	.	TRBV19	TRBJ2-7	CASSINVGGYEQYF	TGTGCCAGTAGTATCAACGTCGGGGGCTACGAGCAGTACTTC
once	.	TRBV27	TRBJ2-4	CATRLGLAKNIQYF	TGTGCCACCCGTCTTGGCCTAGCCAAAAACATTCAGTACTTC
.	.	TRBV7-9	TRBJ1-1	CASSSRSLGDTEAFF	TGTGCCAGCAGCTCACGTTCCCTCGGGGACACTGAAGCTTTCTTT
.	TRBD1	TRBV28	TRBJ2-7	CASIGAGGKDEQYF	TGTGCCAGCATAGGGGCAGGGGGTAAAGACGAGCAGTACTTC
.	TRBD1	TRBV7-2	TRBJ2-3	CASSPDRTDTQYF	TGTGCCAGCAGCCCGGACAGGACGGATACGCAGTATTTT
.	TRBD1	TRBV28	TRBJ1-2	CATSNRGDYGYTF	TGTGCCACCTCAAACAGGGGAGACTATGGCTACACCTTC
.	TRBD1	TRBV4-2	TRBJ2-2	CASSLGTANTGELFF	TGTGCCAGCAGCCTCGGGACAGCAAACACCGGGGAGCTGTTTTTT
.	.	TRBV7-2	TRBJ1-3	CASRIQVSGNTIYF	TGTGCCAGCAGGATCCAGGTGTCTGGAAACACCATATATTTT
.	.	TRBV30	TRBJ2-7	CAWGRRGSFYEQYF	TGTGCCTGGGGCAGGAGGGGTAGCTTCTACGAGCAGTACTTC
.	.	TRBV9	TRBJ2-2	CASSPAGGELFF	TGTGCCAGCAGCCCCGCGGGCGGGGAGCTGTTTTTT
.	.	TRBV5-1	TRBJ2-3	CASSTEGTDTQYF	TGCGCCAGCAGCACGGAGGGGACAGATACGCAGTATTTT
.	TRBD1	TRBV30	TRBJ2-7	CAWGRTGVTYEQYF	TGTGCCTGGGGACGGACAGGGGTTACCTACGAGCAGTACTTC
.	.	TRBV19	TRBJ1-3	CASRDGPDSGNTIYF	TGTGCCAGCCGGGACGGACCCGACTCTGGAAACACCATATATTTT
once	.	TRBV4-1	TRBJ2-5	CASSRQGSQETQYF	TGCGCCAGCAGCCGGCAGGGTTCACAAGAGACCCAGTACTTC
.	.	TRBV25-1	TRBJ1-3	CASSEDGHISSGNTIYF	TGTGCCAGCAGTGAAGACGGACACATCAGCTCTGGAAACACCATATATTTT
.	.	TRBV11-2	TRBJ2-3	CASSILASSDTQYF	TGTGCCAGCAGCATTCTAGCGTCTTCAGATACGCAGTATTTT
.	TRBD1	TRBV4-1	TRBJ1-1	CASSRDRQGRTEAFF	TGCGCCAGCAGCCGGGACCGACAGGGAAGGACTGAAGCTTTCTTT
.	.	TRBV5-1	TRBJ1-2	CASSPITGSPNYGYTF	TGCGCCAGCAGCCCAATCACTGGTTCTCCTAACTATGGCTACACCTTC
.	.	TRBV4-2	TRBJ1-1	CASSQVDGENTEAFF	TGTGCCAGCAGCCAAGTCGACGGGGAAAACACTGAAGCTTTCTTT
few	.	TRBV2	TRBJ1-4	CASGSQMTTNEKLFF	TGTGCCAGCGGGTCACAGATGACAACTAATGAAAAACTGTTTTTT
.	.	TRBV15	TRBJ2-7	CATSRDMVREQYF	TGTGCCACCAGCAGGGACATGGTTCGCGAGCAGTACTTC
.	.	TRBV4-1	TRBJ2-1	CASSQDMARGYNEQFF	TGCGCCAGCAGCCAAGATATGGCCCGCGGGTACAATGAGCAGTTCTTC
.	.	TRBV14	TRBJ1-1	CASSQAGQRKTPEAFF	TGTGCCAGCAGCCAGGCCGGACAGAGGAAAACCCCTGAAGCTTTCTTT
.	.	TRBV20-1	TRBJ2-3	CSGLRDNTQYF	TGCAGTGGGCTTAGGGATAACACGCAGTATTTT
.	.	TRBV7-6	TRBJ2-3	CASSTGRTDTQYF	TGTGCCAGCAGCACCGGCCGCACAGATACGCAGTATTTT
once	.	TRBV5-4	TRBJ1-1	CASSFGDSLHTEAFF	TGTGCCAGCAGCTTCGGTGACAGCCTCCACACTGAAGCTTTCTTT